These 31 T cell receptor beta chains were all obtained from the same sample, sequenced in a study of T cells in Graves' hyperthyroidism and ophthalmopathy. The CDR3 regions of TCR beta were amplified from RNA transcripts. TCR CDR3 underwent first-round RT-PCR with the HTBI primer set. TCRdb re-called the multiplex PCR reads with MiXCR, one entry per CDR3 protein. The data show hundreds of thousands of distinct CDR3 sequences, more than 30% seen once. The sequenced sample was blood. These receptors originate from a man younger than 35 with Graves' hyperthyroidism.

This sequence joins TRBV12-5 and TRBJ2-5; D is ambiguous. This CDR3 has 14 amino acids. Per germline, CDR1 LGHNT and CDR2 FRNRAP. V shed 3 bases and J shed 2 bases, with 10 bases lying between them. In DNA, the CDR3 is TGTGCTAGTGGTTTCGGAGTCGGACAAGAGACCCAGTACTTC. Translated: CASGFGVGQETQYF. The full variable domain, with the rest looked up from reference TRBV12-5 and TRBJ2-5, is DARVTQTPRHKVTEMGQEVTMRCQPILGHNTVFWYRQTMMQGLELLAYFRNRAPLDDSGMPKDRFSAEMPDATLATLKIQPSEPRDSAVYFCASGFGVGQETQYFGPGTRLLVL.

Remarks on this clonotype: It may be a read error: a sequence one base away is much more abundant. The missing conserved phenylalanine or tryptophan at the end of this CDR3 makes a read error likely. V and J are TRBV5-5 and TRBJ2-6; D is ambiguous. The germline gives CDR1 SGHKS, CDR2 YYEKEE (reference sequence). The CDR3 extends over 15 amino acids. Trimming removed 2 bases at V and 3 bases at J, with 9 bases between. In DNA, the CDR3 is TGTGCCAGCAGCTTCGACTCCCATGGGGCCAACGTCCTGACTCTC. Protein sequence: CASSFDSHGANVLTL.

This clonotype was detected a few times. The chain couples TRBV7-9 to TRBJ2-2; D might be TRBD1 (5 bases). Trimming took 0 bases from V and 0 from J, leaving 8 bases between them. The CDR3 is 16 residues long. In germline, CDR1 is SEHNR, CDR2 FQNEAQ (reference sequence). CDR3 residues: CASSLAGASNTGELFF. The CDR3 DNA is TGTGCCAGCAGCTTAGCAGGGGCGTCGAACACCGGGGAGCTGTTTTTT. Full variable domain (outside the CDR3, taken from reference TRBV7-9 and TRBJ2-2): DTGVSQNPRHKITKRGQNVTFRCDPISEHNRLYWYRQTLGQGPEFLTYFQNEAQLEKSRLLSDRFSAERPKGSFSTLEIQRTEQGDSAMYLCASSLAGASNTGELFFGEGSRLTVL.

This clonotype was seen more than once but under ten times. The chain links TRBV14 to TRBJ2-7; 8 bases are a match to TRBD1. CDR3 length: 14 residues. V dropped 5 bases and J dropped 3; count of bases not matched to a gene: 6. In germline, CDR1 is SGHDN, CDR2 FVKESK. CDR3 in amino acids: CASSKDRVYYEQYF. In nucleotides, the CDR3 is TGTGCCAGCAGCAAGGACAGGGTTTACTACGAGCAGTACTTC.

V gene TRBV7-6 combines with J gene TRBJ2-5; D unclear. The CDR3 contains 14 residues. V gave up 5 bases and J gave up 3 bases, with 13 bases separating them. Germline-derived CDR1 and CDR2 are SGHVS and FNYEAQ. The CDR3 DNA reads TGTGCCAGCAGCCTTGACCTCGCCGAAGAGACCCAGTACTTC. This codes for CASSLDLAEETQYF.

Remarks on this clonotype: Relative to the germline gene, one junction end is altered; a read error may explain this. The V gene is TRBV11-2, the J gene TRBJ1-1, with D maybe TRBD1 (6 bases). CDR3 length equals 13 residues. Germline CDR1 reads SGHAT; CDR2 reads FQNNGV. CDR3 residues: CACSRGARTEAFF. The CDR3 DNA is TGTGCCTGCAGTCGGGGGGCGCGAACTGAAGCTTTCTTT.

This clonotype has a count of ten or more. This rearrangement joins TRBV2 to TRBJ1-2; 9 bases are a match to TRBD1. From germline, CDR1 is SNHLY and CDR2 FYNNEI. The CDR3 runs 15 residues. V trimming: 3 bases; J trimming: 6 bases; junction bases outside the gene matches: 8. CDR3 in amino acids: CASSDPGQGSDGYTF. The CDR3 DNA reads TGTGCCAGCAGTGATCCGGGACAGGGCTCCGATGGCTACACCTTC. Supplemented by reference TRBV2 and TRBJ1-2, the full variable domain reads EPEVTQTPSHQVTQMGQEVILRCVPISNHLYFYWYRQILGQKVEFLVSFYNNEISEKSEIFDDQFSVERPDGSNFTLKIRSTKLEDSAMYFCASSDPGQGSDGYTFGSGTRLTVV.

This clonotype was seen only a few times. This rearrangement joins TRBV6-6 to TRBJ1-6, with TRBD1 matching over 10 bases. Trimming removed 6 bases from V and 8 bases from J; junction bases left unmatched: 4. Germline V gene lookup returns CDR1 MNHNY and CDR2 SVGAGI (reference sequence). The CDR3 contains 14 residues. In DNA form, the CDR3 reads TGTGCCAGCAGGGGACAGGGGAAAGATTCACCCCTCCACTTT. Translated: CASRGQGKDSPLHF.

There are a few counts of this clonotype. The chain joins TRBV7-9 to TRBJ2-7, with D possibly being TRBD2 (6 bases). Trimming left V 5 bases short and J 3 bases short, with 17 bases between. Germline V gene sequence: CDR1 SEHNR, CDR2 FQNEAQ (reference sequence). This CDR3 is 15 amino acids long. CDR3 sequence (DNA): TGTGCCAGCAGCCCCTCGGTGTCGGGGGACTACGAGCAGTACTTC. It is translated as CASSPSVSGDYEQYF.

This rearrangement joins TRBV12-3 or TRBV12-4 to TRBJ1-4, with 10 bases identical to TRBD1. CDR3 length: 15 residues. V lost 3 bases to trimming and J lost 8 bases; unmatched junction nucleotides: 6. The CDR3 DNA reads as TGTGCCAGCAGTTTTCAAGGGACAGGGGTGGAAAAACTGTTTTTT. It is translated as CASSFQGTGVEKLFF.

To note about this clonotype: The junction does not match germline at one end; this may be a read error. CDR3 in DNA: TGTGCCAGCTGCTTCCGAGGACAGGGGATCTACGAGCAGTACTTC. It yields the protein CASCFRGQGIYEQYF. The chain couples TRBV7-2 to TRBJ2-7; 9 positions match TRBD1. The germline CDR1 and CDR2 sequences are SGHTA and FQGNSA. This CDR3 spans 15 amino acids.

The V call is TRBV19, the J call TRBJ1-5; D call uncertain. Looked up from germline, CDR1 is LNHDA and CDR2 is SQIVND (reference sequence). V dropped 0 bases and J dropped 8 bases, with 20 bases sitting between them. The length of the CDR3 is 17 residues. DNA of the CDR3: TGTGCCAGTAGTATAGATCAGACGGCGGCAGGCTTGGAGCCCCAGCATTTT. Translated, it gives CASSIDQTAAGLEPQHF.

This clonotype has only a few counts. The chain joins TRBV7-3 to TRBJ2-6, with TRBD1 matching over 8 bases. V shed 9 bases and J 1 base; nucleotides not matched to a gene: 14. The CDR3 is made up of 18 amino acids. Germline CDR1 reads SGHTA; CDR2 reads FQGTGA. The CDR3 spells CARDAQGATPSGANVLTF. DNA of the CDR3: TGTGCCAGGGATGCGCAGGGGGCCACCCCATCTGGGGCCAACGTCCTGACTTTC.

The CDR3 sequence is CASSQGVDTIYF. The CDR3 DNA sequence: TGCGCCAGCAGCCAGGGGGTCGACACCATATATTTT. The J gene is TRBJ1-3, the V gene TRBV4-1; D might be TRBD1 (5 bases). Trimming stripped 3 bases from V and 8 bases from J, with 8 bases between. The CDR3 runs 12 residues. Per germline, CDR1 MGHRA and CDR2 YSYEKL.

This clonotype was counted ten times or more. The chain employs TRBV9 and TRBJ1-1; tentative D call: TRBD1 (6 bases). Trimming pared 0 bases from V and 1 base from J, leaving 13 bases between. The CDR3 totals 16 residues. The germline V gene encodes CDR1 SGDLS and CDR2 YYNGEE. The CDR3 spells CASSVGGRAGNTEAFF. CDR3 DNA sequence: TGTGCCAGCAGCGTAGGGGGGCGAGCGGGGAACACTGAAGCTTTCTTT.

The chain carries TRBV7-9 and TRBJ2-5, with 9 bases identical to TRBD2. V lost 4 bases to trimming and J lost 0 bases; unmatched junction nucleotides: 9. The CDR3 sequence is 17 residues long. The germline CDR1 and CDR2 sequences are SEHNR and FQNEAQ (reference sequence). The CDR3, as DNA: TGTGCCAGCAGCTCAAACCCCAGCGGGGGGTACCAAGAGACCCAGTACTTC. Protein sequence: CASSSNPSGGYQETQYF.

The table lists this clonotype with many counts. The genes are TRBV14 and TRBJ2-7; D gene uncertain. Germline CDR1 and CDR2: SGHDN and FVKESK. CDR3 size: 12 residues. The V gene lost 0 bases and the J gene lost 3 bases, with 3 bases spanning the gap. The CDR3 sequence: CASSQEIYEQYF. For the CDR3, the DNA is TGTGCCAGCAGCCAAGAGATCTACGAGCAGTACTTC.

About this clonotype itself: A read error may account for a junction end that differs from germline. The rearrangement links TRBV5-1 to TRBJ2-7; 7 nucleotides agree with TRBD1. Germline CDR1 SGHRS, CDR2 YFSETQ. The CDR3 is 15 residues long. CDR3 DNA sequence: TGCGCCAGCAGCTTGTTGACAGGGCCACCCTACAAGCAGTACTTC. Residues: CASSLLTGPPYKQYF.

This clonotype was counted a few times. The chain employs TRBV20-1 and TRBJ2-7; possibly TRBD2 for D (6 bases). From germline, CDR1 is DFQATT and CDR2 SNEGSKA (reference sequence). The CDR3 has 17 residues. Between the trimmed V and J ends, which lost 2 bases and 6 bases, there was a span of 26 bases. For the CDR3, the DNA is TGCAGTGCTAGATCTGGGGGGTTAGCGCGATTCGCGGCCGAGCAGTACTTC. Protein product: CSARSGGLARFAAEQYF.

Comments on this clonotype: The junction departs from the called germline gene at one end, perhaps through a read error. The chain combines TRBV13 with TRBJ2-7; D may be TRBD1 or TRBD2 (5 bases each). The V gene's germline CDR1 is PRHDT and CDR2 FYEKMQ (reference sequence). The CDR3 is made up of 15 amino acids. CDR3 region: CASSSVEGPSHEQYF. As DNA, the CDR3 is TGTGCCAGCAGCTCGGTCGAGGGACCCTCCCACGAGCAGTACTTC. Looking up the rest from reference TRBV13 and TRBJ2-7 gives the full variable domain: AAGVIQSPRHLIKEKRETATLKCYPIPRHDTVYWYQQGPGQDPQFLISFYEKMQSDKGSIPDRFSAQQFSDYHSELNMSSLELGDSALYFCASSSVEGPSHEQYFGPGTRLTVT.

This clonotype was detected ten times or more. This rearrangement joins TRBV29-1 to TRBJ2-7; D is possibly TRBD1 (5 bases). V shed 5 bases and J shed 2 bases, with 10 bases lying between them. This CDR3 comprises 12 residues. The germline CDR1 and CDR2 sequences are SQVTM and ANQGSEA. CDR3 in DNA: TGCAGCGTTCAGGGCACTGCCTACGAGCAGTACTTC. It encodes CSVQGTAYEQYF.

The rearrangement joins TRBV20-1 to TRBJ2-5; 13 positions agree with TRBD2. The CDR3 runs 15 residues. The junction had 7 bases not matched to a gene; V was cut back by 4 bases and J by 5 bases. Germline-derived CDR1 and CDR2 are DFQATT and SNEGSKA (reference sequence). CDR3 loop: CSAKGLAGVLETQYF. The CDR3, as DNA: TGCAGTGCTAAAGGACTAGCGGGAGTATTGGAGACCCAGTACTTC.

The chain has TRBV7-9 and TRBJ1-2; the match to TRBD1 covers 8 bases. The CDR3 consists of 15 residues. V shed 5 bases, J shed 2 bases, and the junction held 7 bases outside the gene matches. Germline CDR1 and CDR2: SEHNR and FQNEAQ (reference sequence). CDR3 nucleotides: TGTGCCAGCAGCCCGACAGGGGCGGGAAACTATGGCTACACCTTC. Translation: CASSPTGAGNYGYTF.

This chain joins TRBV7-8 and TRBJ2-7; no reliable D call. With 2 bases removed from V and 3 bases from J, the gap between germline ends came to 8 bases. This CDR3 spans 13 amino acids. The V gene's germline CDR1 is SGHVS and CDR2 FQNEAQ. DNA for the CDR3: TGTGCCAGCAGCTTAAAGCGAGACTACGAGCAGTACTTC. Its protein product is CASSLKRDYEQYF.

There are a few counts of this clonotype. The chain is built from TRBV12-3 or TRBV12-4 and TRBJ1-1, with 8 bases matching TRBD1. With V trimmed by 1 base and J by 7 bases, 5 bases remained unmatched. This CDR3 has 14 residues. CDR3 nucleotides: TGTGCCAGCAGTTTAGGCAGGGGGCGCGGTGAAGCTTTCTTT. Its protein product is CASSLGRGRGEAFF.

The chain combines TRBV7-9 with TRBJ2-7; D is undetermined. The germline V gene encodes CDR1 SEHNR and CDR2 FQNEAQ (reference sequence). This CDR3 is 13 amino acids long. Trimming removed 4 bases from V and 1 base from J, with 8 bases in between. The CDR3 region has the DNA TGTGCCAGCAGCTCGCAGGAATCCTACGAGCAGTACTTC. It specifies CASSSQESYEQYF.

This clonotype was observed at least ten times. This chain joins TRBV2 and TRBJ2-2; D is perhaps TRBD2 (5 bases). CDR1 is SNHLY, CDR2 FYNNEI, per germline. This CDR3 comprises 15 residues. The V and J ends lost 1 base and 0 bases respectively, with 6 bases between them. The CDR3 region is CASSEEGANTGELFF. In DNA form, the CDR3 reads TGTGCCAGCAGTGAAGAGGGAGCGAACACCGGGGAGCTGTTTTTT. The variable domain in full, with the rest retrieved from reference TRBV2 and TRBJ2-2, is EPEVTQTPSHQVTQMGQEVILRCVPISNHLYFYWYRQILGQKVEFLVSFYNNEISEKSEIFDDQFSVERPDGSNFTLKIRSTKLEDSAMYFCASSEEGANTGELFFGEGSRLTVL.

The rearrangement joins TRBV12-3 or TRBV12-4 to TRBJ1-2; maybe TRBD1 (6 bases). Trimming cost V 10 bases and J 8 bases, with 14 bases left between them. The CDR3 is 11 residues long. The CDR3 here is CATAEGGGYTF. The CDR3 bases are TGTGCCACCGCGGAAGGGGGAGGCTACACCTTC.

The chain employs TRBV5-1 and TRBJ2-7, with D perhaps TRBD2 (5 bases). V was pared by 0 bases and J by 3 bases, with 25 bases between. The CDR3 spans 19 residues. CDR1 is SGHRS, CDR2 YFSETQ, per germline. CDR3: CASSLAAGRRTSHYYEQYF. In DNA, the CDR3 is TGCGCCAGCAGCTTGGCGGCCGGGCGGCGGACTTCCCACTACTACGAGCAGTACTTC.

The table lists this clonotype with many counts. The chain carries TRBV29-1 and TRBJ1-1; 10 nucleotides align to TRBD1. Germline CDR1 reads SQVTM; CDR2 reads ANQGSEA. This CDR3 has 14 amino acids. The V gene end was trimmed by 6 bases and the J gene end by 0 bases; junction bases not matched to a gene: 4. CDR3 amino acids: CSVGTGEMNTEAFF. In DNA form, the CDR3 reads TGCAGCGTGGGGACAGGGGAAATGAACACTGAAGCTTTCTTT.

This clonotype was seen only a few times. The chain combines TRBV14 with TRBJ2-5, with D possibly TRBD1 on 5 matching bases. Germline assignment: CDR1 SGHDN and CDR2 FVKESK. V lost 0 bases to trimming and J lost 3 bases, with 8 bases between them. There are 14 residues in the CDR3. The CDR3 coding sequence is TGTGCCAGCAGCCAAGATTACAGGAAAGAGACCCAGTACTTC. Its translation: CASSQDYRKETQYF.